Presented here are 24 T cell receptor beta chains from one specimen sequenced in a study of T cells in Graves' hyperthyroidism and ophthalmopathy. Amplified regions were TCR beta CDR3 sequences from RNA transcripts. Initially, a first-round RT-PCR of the TCR CDR3 employed the HTBI primer set. Each CDR3 protein is one row after TCRdb ran MiXCR on the multiplex PCR reads. The sample yields about 840,000 distinct CDR3 sequences, roughly 37% seen once. The sample taken for sequencing was blood. The receptors stem from a man younger than 30 with Graves' hyperthyroidism.

The gene calls are TRBV4-3 and TRBJ2-7; D is ambiguous. CDR1 and CDR2 from the germline V gene are LGHNA and YSLEER. The CDR3 extends over 14 amino acids. Trimming removed 1 base from V and 5 bases from J, with 12 bases in between. CDR3 DNA: TGCGCCAGCAGCCAAGTTTTATCGGTGAACGAGCAGTACTTC. Protein sequence: CASSQVLSVNEQYF.

V and J are TRBV20-1 and TRBJ2-7; TRBD2 matches 7 bases. The V gene's germline CDR1 is DFQATT and CDR2 SNEGSKA (reference sequence). Trimming removed 3 bases from V and 0 bases from J; junction bases left unmatched: 5. The CDR3 is 14 residues long. The DNA for the CDR3 is TGCAGTGCTAGGGGGGGGGATTCCTCCTACGAGCAGTACTTC. Protein: CSARGGDSSYEQYF.

The table lists this clonotype with many counts. The chain is built from TRBV15 and TRBJ1-1; D gene ambiguous. The CDR3 spans 13 residues. V shed 0 bases and J shed 2 bases, with 4 bases lying between them. Per the germline V gene, CDR1 is LNHNV and CDR2 is YYDKDF (reference sequence). The CDR3 loop is CATSRDRNTEAFF. CDR3 sequence (DNA): TGTGCCACCAGCAGAGACAGAAACACTGAAGCTTTCTTT.

This chain links TRBV2 with TRBJ2-7, with 7 bases lining up with TRBD2. The CDR3 has 15 residues. The V gene end was trimmed by 5 bases and the J gene end by 2 bases; junction bases not matched to a gene: 9. Germline loops: CDR1 SNHLY, CDR2 FYNNEI. The CDR3 DNA reads as TGTGCCAGCAGTTTATTCCGGGAGGCTCCCTACGAGCAGTACTTC. Translating it yields CASSLFREAPYEQYF.

V and J are TRBV20-1 and TRBJ2-7, with 8 positions matching TRBD2. The CDR3 sequence is 15 residues long. Germline V CDR1 and CDR2: DFQATT, SNEGSKA (reference sequence). Trimming at V came to 0 bases and at J to 6 bases, leaving 10 bases not matched to a gene. The CDR3 loop reads CSARDNPGRAVEQYF. The CDR3 DNA reads as TGCAGTGCTAGAGATAACCCCGGGAGGGCCGTCGAGCAGTACTTC.

This clonotype was recorded only once. The chain employs TRBV6-1 and TRBJ2-7, with 7 bases lining up with TRBD2. J gave up 0 bases and V 3 bases, and 5 bases lay outside the gene matches. Germline values: CDR1 MNHNS, CDR2 SASEGT. There are 15 residues in the CDR3. The CDR3 DNA follows: TGTGCCAGCAGTGACGACCTAGCGGTCTCCTACGAGCAGTACTTC. It translates to CASSDDLAVSYEQYF.

The chain has TRBV6-2 or TRBV6-3 and TRBJ1-6, with TRBD1 identical over 8 bases. The CDR3 is 15 residues long. J gave up 7 bases and V 6 bases, and 8 bases lay outside the gene matches. Germline CDR1 is MNHEY and CDR2 is SVGEGT. CDR3 sequence (DNA): TGTGCCAGCAGCCGTACCCGGACAGGGAATTCACCCCTCCACTTT. Protein product: CASSRTRTGNSPLHF.

The chain is built from TRBV7-9 and TRBJ2-7; 12 nucleotides agree with TRBD2. The length of the CDR3 is 14 residues. With 5 bases clipped from V and 6 bases from J, the junction kept 5 bases outside the gene matches. Germline CDR1 is SEHNR and CDR2 is FQNEAQ (reference sequence). The CDR3 is CASSTGTSGREQYF. Written as DNA, the CDR3 is TGTGCCAGCAGCACAGGGACTAGCGGGCGCGAGCAGTACTTC.

This clonotype came up many times. The chain joins TRBV10-2 to TRBJ2-2, with 8 positions matching TRBD2. Trimming took 0 bases from V and 7 from J; bases not matched to a gene: 7. Germline CDR1 is WSHSY and CDR2 is SAAADI. The CDR3 spans 16 residues. This chain's CDR3 is CASSESVLAGGGELFF. CDR3 in DNA: TGCGCCAGCAGTGAGTCTGTCCTAGCGGGTGGCGGGGAGCTGTTTTTT.

This clonotype was seen more than once but under ten times. The chain couples TRBV2 to TRBJ2-7, with D maybe TRBD2 (5 bases). CDR1 and CDR2 (germline): SNHLY, FYNNEI. This CDR3 has 14 amino acids. Trimming shortened V by 5 bases and J by 0 bases, and 11 bases separated the two germline ends. CDR3 in amino acids: CASSWTPASYEQYF. DNA of the CDR3: TGTGCCAGCAGTTGGACTCCGGCCTCCTACGAGCAGTACTTC.

This clonotype was observed at least ten times. The V gene is TRBV24-1, the J gene TRBJ2-7; D is tentatively TRBD1 or TRBD2 (5 bases each). The V gene's germline CDR1 is KGHDR and CDR2 SFDVKD. This CDR3 spans 14 amino acids. V shed 6 bases and J shed 2 bases, with 13 bases lying between them. This chain's CDR3 is CATSSTGTPYEQYF. As DNA, the CDR3 is TGTGCCACCAGTTCCACCGGGACCCCCTACGAGCAGTACTTC.

The sample holds many counts of this clonotype. J is TRBJ2-7 and V is TRBV29-1, with D perhaps being TRBD1 or TRBD2 (5 bases each). The V and J ends lost 3 bases and 6 bases respectively, with 15 bases between them. The CDR3 has 13 residues. In germline, CDR1 is SQVTM, CDR2 ANQGSEA. This chain's CDR3 is CSVDWGNGGEQYF. DNA of the CDR3: TGCAGCGTTGATTGGGGAAATGGGGGCGAGCAGTACTTC.

V is TRBV10-3 and J is TRBJ2-7; D uncertain. Germline V gene data show CDR1 as ENHRY and CDR2 as SYGVKD. V gave up 10 bases and J gave up 3 bases, with 22 bases separating them. There are 15 residues in the CDR3. CDR3 DNA sequence: TGTGCCAGCAGCGTAGGAAACGATATCTACTACGAGCAGTACTTC. Its protein is CASSVGNDIYYEQYF.

This clonotype was detected many times. The V gene is TRBV10-3, the J gene TRBJ1-2, with D possibly being TRBD1 (6 bases). The CDR3 sequence is 12 residues long. Germline CDR1 reads ENHRY; CDR2 reads SYGVKD. V lost 3 bases and J lost 6, with 8 bases in between. The CDR3 DNA reads TGTGCCATCAGTGACAGGGGAAATGGCTACACCTTC. Translated: CAISDRGNGYTF.

The CDR3 nucleotides are TGTGCCAGCAGTCGCGGGTCACGCTACGAGCAGTACTTC. Translating it yields CASSRGSRYEQYF. The rearrangement joins TRBV7-9 to TRBJ2-7, with a tentative D call TRBD2 (5 bases). V was trimmed by 6 bases and J by 3 bases, leaving 12 bases between them. Germline CDR1 SEHNR, CDR2 FQNEAQ (reference sequence). This CDR3 is 13 amino acids long. Together with reference TRBV7-9 and TRBJ2-7, the CDR3 gives the full variable domain: DTGVSQNPRHKITKRGQNVTFRCDPISEHNRLYWYRQTLGQGPEFLTYFQNEAQLEKSRLLSDRFSAERPKGSFSTLEIQRTEQGDSAMYLCASSRGSRYEQYFGPGTRLTVT.

The sample holds a few counts of this clonotype. The chain uses TRBV5-4 and TRBJ2-5; the D gene is possibly TRBD2 (6 bases). Trimming took 4 bases from V and 5 from J, leaving 18 bases between them. CDR1 and CDR2 (germline): SGHNT, YYREEE (reference sequence). CDR3 size: 15 residues. CDR3 protein: CASSPSLTSRETQYF. The DNA of the CDR3 is TGTGCCAGCAGCCCATCCCTGACTAGTCGGGAGACCCAGTACTTC.

With respect to this clonotype: This clone may be a read error of a much larger clone one base away. The chain links TRBV2 to TRBJ1-1, with D hard to call. This CDR3 spans 13 amino acids. Germline CDR1 reads SNHLY; CDR2 reads FYNNEI. CDR3 protein: CASNLYLNTETFF. Written as DNA, the CDR3 is TGTGCCAGCAACCTCTACCTGAACACTGAAACTTTCTTT.

As for this clonotype: A much larger clone lies a single base off, so this may be a read error. It is likely a read error, because the conserved phenylalanine at the end of the CDR3 is missing. The V gene is TRBV19, the J gene TRBJ1-5; 7 bases are shared with TRBD1. The V gene end was trimmed by 9 bases and the J gene end by 5 bases; junction bases not matched to a gene: 7. The CDR3 length is 13 residues. Germline V gene sequence: CDR1 LNHDA, CDR2 SQIVND (reference sequence). The CDR3 DNA reads TGTGCCAGCAGGATGGACAGGCATCAGCCCCAGCATCTT. Translating it yields CASRMDRHQPQHL.

Note on this clonotype: A single base separates this from a much larger clone, so it may be a read error. The rearrangement uses TRBV7-4 and TRBJ2-5; D gene ambiguous. This CDR3 has 15 residues. Per germline, CDR1 SGHVT and CDR2 SQSDAQ. The CDR3 bases are TGTGCCAGCAGCTTAGGAGTATCAGGCCAAGGGACCCAGTACTTC. Its translation: CASSLGVSGQGTQYF.

This clonotype was observed at least ten times. The V and J genes are TRBV29-1 and TRBJ2-7; 9 nucleotides line up with TRBD2. The junction had 3 bases not matched to a gene; V was cut back by 6 bases and J by 0 bases. Germline assignment: CDR1 SQVTM and CDR2 ANQGSEA. The CDR3 has 13 residues. The CDR3 loop is CSVNSGSSYEQYF. The DNA for the CDR3 is TGCAGCGTCAATAGCGGGAGCTCCTACGAGCAGTACTTC.

Details on this clonotype: A much larger clone differs by one base, so this may be a read error. In DNA form, the CDR3 reads TGTGCCGGCAGCTGGGTCACCGGGGAGCTGTTTTTT. Residues: CAGSWVTGELFF. The chain employs TRBV7-9 and TRBJ2-2, with D hard to call. CDR1 and CDR2 (germline): SEHNR, FQNEAQ (reference sequence). The CDR3 totals 12 residues.

CDR3 in DNA: TGCAGTGTTAAGTTGGCGGGAAGTCTACTCTCCTACGAGCAGTACTTC. Protein product: CSVKLAGSLLSYEQYF. This sequence joins TRBV20-1 and TRBJ2-7; tentative D call: TRBD2 (6 bases). This CDR3 region has 16 residues. Trimming cost V 7 bases and J 0 bases, with 22 bases left between them. The germline V gene has CDR1 DFQATT and CDR2 SNEGSKA (reference sequence).

This clonotype was seen at least ten times. The genes are TRBV7-8 and TRBJ1-5, with 8 positions matching TRBD1. The CDR3 loop spans 15 amino acids. From germline, CDR1 is SGHVS and CDR2 FQNEAQ. The V segment lost 5 bases and the J segment 2 bases; nucleotides outside the gene matches: 5. CDR3 loop: CASSATTGGNQPQHF. As DNA, the CDR3 is TGTGCCAGCAGCGCAACGACAGGGGGCAATCAGCCCCAGCATTTT.

In this sample, this clonotype turned up a few times. J is TRBJ2-2 and V is TRBV9; the D gene could be TRBD1 or TRBD2 (5 bases each). The CDR3 is made up of 16 amino acids. V was cut by 0 bases and J by 1 base, with 10 bases left in between. Germline values: CDR1 SGDLS, CDR2 YYNGEE. The CDR3 sequence is CASSVEAGRNTGELFF. The CDR3 DNA reads TGTGCCAGCAGCGTAGAGGCAGGGAGGAACACCGGGGAGCTGTTTTTT.